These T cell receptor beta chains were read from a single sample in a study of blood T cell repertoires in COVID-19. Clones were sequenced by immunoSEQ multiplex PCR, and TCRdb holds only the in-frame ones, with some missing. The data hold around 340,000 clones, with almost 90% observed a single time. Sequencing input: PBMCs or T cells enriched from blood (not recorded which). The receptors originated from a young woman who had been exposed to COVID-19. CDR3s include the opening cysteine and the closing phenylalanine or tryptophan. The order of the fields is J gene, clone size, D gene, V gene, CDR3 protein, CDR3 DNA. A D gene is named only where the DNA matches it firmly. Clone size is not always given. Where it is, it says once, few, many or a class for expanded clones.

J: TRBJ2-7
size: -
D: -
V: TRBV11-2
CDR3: CASSFSLAVTYEQYF
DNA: TGTGCCAGCAGCTTTAGCTTAGCCGTCACCTACGAGCAGTACTTC

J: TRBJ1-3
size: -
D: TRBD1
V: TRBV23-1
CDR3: CASSLAPGQSSGNTIYF
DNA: TGCGCCAGCAGTCTCGCGCCGGGACAGAGCTCTGGAAACACCATATATTTT

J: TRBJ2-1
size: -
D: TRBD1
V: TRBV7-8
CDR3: CASSPGQGGGEQFF
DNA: TGTGCCAGCAGCCCGGGACAGGGGGGTGGTGAGCAGTTCTTC

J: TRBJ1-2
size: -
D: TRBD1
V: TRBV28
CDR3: CASIRDSGSYGYTF
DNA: TGTGCCAGCATCAGGGACAGTGGGTCCTATGGCTACACCTTC

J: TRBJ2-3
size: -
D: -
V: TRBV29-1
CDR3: CSVDLSSTDTQYF
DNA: TGCAGCGTTGACCTCTCTAGCACAGATACGCAGTATTTT

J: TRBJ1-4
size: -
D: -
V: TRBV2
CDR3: CASSGSRKGELFF
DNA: TGTGCCAGCAGTGGAAGTCGCAAGGGGGAACTGTTTTTT

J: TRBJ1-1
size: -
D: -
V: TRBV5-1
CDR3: CASSFEQGTEAFF
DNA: TGCGCCAGCAGCTTTGAACAGGGAACTGAAGCTTTCTTT

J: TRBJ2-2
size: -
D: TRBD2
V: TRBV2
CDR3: CASSELAGGTTGELFF
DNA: TGTGCCAGCAGTGAACTGGCGGGAGGAACCACCGGGGAGCTGTTTTTT

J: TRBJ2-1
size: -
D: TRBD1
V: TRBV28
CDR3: CASRHGTGSGEQFF
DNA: TGTGCCAGCAGGCACGGGACAGGGTCGGGTGAGCAGTTCTTC

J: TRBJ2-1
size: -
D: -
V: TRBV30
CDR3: CAWSVRGTFYNEQFF
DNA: TGTGCCTGGAGTGTACGGGGGACCTTTTACAATGAGCAGTTCTTC

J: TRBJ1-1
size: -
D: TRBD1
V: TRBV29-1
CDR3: CSVTGQGLVSGTEAFF
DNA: TGCAGCGTTACCGGACAGGGATTGGTTTCGGGCACTGAAGCTTTCTTT

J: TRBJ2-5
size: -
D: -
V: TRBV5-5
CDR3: CASSSRYRGLAGQETQYF
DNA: TGTGCCAGCAGCTCCCGATACAGGGGCCTAGCGGGCCAGGAGACCCAGTACTTC

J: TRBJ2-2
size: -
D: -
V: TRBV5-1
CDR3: CASTGDSGASVGTGELFF
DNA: TGCGCCAGCACCGGGGATAGTGGCGCTAGCGTTGGTACCGGGGAGCTGTTTTTT

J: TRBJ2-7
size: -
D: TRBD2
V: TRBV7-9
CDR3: CASSLSGRLNYEQYF
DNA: TGTGCCAGCAGCTTAAGCGGGAGGCTGAACTACGAGCAGTACTTC

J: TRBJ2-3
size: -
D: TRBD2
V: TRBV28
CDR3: CASSAPSSGRASDTQYF
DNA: TGTGCCAGCAGTGCTCCGTCTAGCGGGAGGGCCTCAGATACGCAGTATTTT

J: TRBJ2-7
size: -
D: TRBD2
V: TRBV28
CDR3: CASSRNGLAGHYEQYF
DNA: TGTGCCAGCAGCCGAAACGGACTAGCGGGGCACTACGAGCAGTACTTC

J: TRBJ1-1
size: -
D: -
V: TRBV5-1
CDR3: CASRLAGLGTEAFF
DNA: TGCGCCAGCAGATTGGCAGGGTTGGGGACTGAAGCTTTCTTT

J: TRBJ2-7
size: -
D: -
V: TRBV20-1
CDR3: CSAKRSSEQYF
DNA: TGCAGTGCAAAAAGGAGTAGCGAGCAGTACTTC

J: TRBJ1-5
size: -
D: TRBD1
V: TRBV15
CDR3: CATSRTGVGQPQHF
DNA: TGTGCCACCAGCAGAACAGGGGTGGGGCAGCCCCAGCATTTT

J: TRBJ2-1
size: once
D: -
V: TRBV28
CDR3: CASSFQRTINNEQFF
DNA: TGTGCCAGCAGTTTCCAAAGGACTATCAACAATGAGCAGTTCTTC

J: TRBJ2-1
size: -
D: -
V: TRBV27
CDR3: CASSLLATDEQFF
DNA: TGTGCCAGCAGTTTACTAGCCACAGATGAGCAGTTCTTC

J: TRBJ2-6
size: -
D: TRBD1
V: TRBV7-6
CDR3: CASSLEDSGTVYSGANVLTF
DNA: TGTGCCAGCAGCTTAGAAGATTCCGGGACAGTGTACTCTGGGGCCAACGTCCTGACTTTC

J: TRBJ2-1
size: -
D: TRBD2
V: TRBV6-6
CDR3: CASSGTIDEQFF
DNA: TGTGCCAGCAGTGGGACTATTGATGAGCAGTTCTTC

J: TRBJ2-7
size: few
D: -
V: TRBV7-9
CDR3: CASSLASNSEQYF
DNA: TGTGCCAGCAGCTTGGCTAGTAACTCCGAGCAGTACTTC

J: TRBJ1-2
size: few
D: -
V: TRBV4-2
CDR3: CASSQGHFRDGYTF
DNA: TGTGCCAGCAGCCAAGGCCACTTCAGGGATGGCTACACCTTC

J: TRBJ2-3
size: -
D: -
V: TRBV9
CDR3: CASSDYYTDTQYF
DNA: TGTGCCAGCAGCGACTATTACACAGATACGCAGTATTTT

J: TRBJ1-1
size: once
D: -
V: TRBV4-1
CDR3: CASSQDDIPGPARGEAFF
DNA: TGCGCCAGCAGCCAAGATGATATCCCCGGGCCTGCAAGGGGTGAAGCTTTCTTT

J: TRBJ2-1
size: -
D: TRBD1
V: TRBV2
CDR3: CASSTGYNEQFF
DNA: TGTGCCAGTTCGACAGGGTACAATGAGCAGTTCTTC

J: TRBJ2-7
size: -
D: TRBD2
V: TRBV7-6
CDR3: CASSLGSGLAGTYEQYF
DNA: TGTGCCAGCAGCTTAGGATCCGGACTAGCGGGAACCTACGAGCAGTACTTC

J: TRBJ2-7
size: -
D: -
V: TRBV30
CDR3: CAWALSNSHEQYF
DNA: TGTGCCTGGGCTCTGTCGAACAGCCACGAGCAGTACTTC

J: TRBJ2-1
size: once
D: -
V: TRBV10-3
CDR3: CAISDRNNEQFF
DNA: TGTGCCATCAGTGACAGAAACAATGAGCAGTTCTTC

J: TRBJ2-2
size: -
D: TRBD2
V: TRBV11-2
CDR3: CASSLVGGGRATGELFF
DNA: TGTGCCAGCAGCTTAGTCGGCGGCGGGAGGGCCACCGGGGAGCTGTTTTTT

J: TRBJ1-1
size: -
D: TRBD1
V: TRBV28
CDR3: CASSFGQGGTEAFF
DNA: TGTGCCAGCAGTTTTGGGCAGGGGGGCACTGAAGCTTTCTTT

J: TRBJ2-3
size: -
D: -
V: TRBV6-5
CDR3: CASSWTVNTDTQYF
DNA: TGTGCCAGCAGTTGGACAGTCAACACAGATACGCAGTATTTT

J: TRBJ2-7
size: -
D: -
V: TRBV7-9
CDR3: CASSLLRAPSYEQYF
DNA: TGTGCCAGCAGCTTGTTGCGGGCCCCCTCCTACGAGCAGTACTTC

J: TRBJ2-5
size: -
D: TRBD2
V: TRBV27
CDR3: CASSFPGGETQYF
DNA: TGTGCCAGCAGTTTCCCCGGGGGGGAGACCCAGTACTTC

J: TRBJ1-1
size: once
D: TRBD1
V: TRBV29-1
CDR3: CSVPEGTGGAEAFF
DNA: TGCAGCGTGCCAGAAGGGACAGGGGGCGCGGAAGCTTTCTTT

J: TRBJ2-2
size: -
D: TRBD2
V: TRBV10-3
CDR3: CAIKDSGSGDGELFF
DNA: TGTGCCATCAAGGACAGCGGGAGCGGGGACGGGGAGCTGTTTTTT

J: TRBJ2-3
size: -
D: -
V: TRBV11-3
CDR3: CASSAPTTDTQYF
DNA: TGTGCCAGCAGCGCCCCCACAACAGATACGCAGTATTTT

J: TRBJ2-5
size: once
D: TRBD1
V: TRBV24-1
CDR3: CATSDDRGPQETQYF
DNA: TGTGCCACCAGTGATGACAGGGGGCCCCAAGAGACCCAGTACTTC

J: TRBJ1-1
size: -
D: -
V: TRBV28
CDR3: CASSLWSLAIDTEAFF
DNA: TGTGCCAGCAGTTTATGGTCCTTAGCGATAGACACTGAAGCTTTCTTT

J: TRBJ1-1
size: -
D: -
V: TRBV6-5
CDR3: CASSYWGEEAFF
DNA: TGTGCCAGCAGTTACTGGGGAGAAGAAGCTTTCTTT

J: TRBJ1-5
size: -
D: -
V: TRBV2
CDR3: CASSEWTASNQPQHF
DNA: TGTGCCAGCAGTGAATGGACAGCTAGCAATCAGCCCCAGCATTTT

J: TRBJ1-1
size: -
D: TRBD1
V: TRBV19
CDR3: CASSYRGWGTEAFF
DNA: TGTGCCAGTAGCTACAGGGGTTGGGGCACTGAAGCTTTCTTT

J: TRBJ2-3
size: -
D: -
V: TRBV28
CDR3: CASSLGTYTQYF
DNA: TGTGCCAGCAGTTTAGGGACTTACACGCAGTATTTT

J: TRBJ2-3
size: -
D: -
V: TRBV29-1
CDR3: CSVEVTIPDTQYF
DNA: TGCAGCGTTGAGGTGACTATTCCCGATACGCAGTATTTT

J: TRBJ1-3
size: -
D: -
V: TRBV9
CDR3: CASSVDPRTGNTIYF
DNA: TGTGCCAGCAGCGTGGACCCCCGGACAGGAAACACCATATATTTT

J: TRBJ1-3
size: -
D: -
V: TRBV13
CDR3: CASTPGTGNTIYF
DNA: TGTGCCAGCACCCCAGGAACTGGAAACACCATATATTTT

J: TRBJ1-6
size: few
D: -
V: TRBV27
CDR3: CASARTGVGNSPLHF
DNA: TGTGCCAGCGCTAGAACCGGGGTCGGTAATTCACCCCTCCACTTT

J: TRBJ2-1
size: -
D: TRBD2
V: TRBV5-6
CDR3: CASSLSGSAHNEQFF
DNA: TGTGCCAGCAGCTTAAGCGGGAGTGCCCACAATGAGCAGTTCTTC

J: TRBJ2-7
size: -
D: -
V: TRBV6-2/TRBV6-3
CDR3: CASSGASGEQYF
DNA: TGTGCCAGCAGTGGGGCCTCCGGCGAGCAGTACTTC

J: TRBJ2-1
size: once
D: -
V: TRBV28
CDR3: CASIRGGPSSEQFF
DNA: TGTGCCAGCATAAGGGGAGGACCAAGCAGTGAGCAGTTCTTC

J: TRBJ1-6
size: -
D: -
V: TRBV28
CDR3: CASSQPSSRGLSLHF
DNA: TGTGCCAGCAGTCAGCCCTCATCGAGGGGGTTATCCCTCCACTTT

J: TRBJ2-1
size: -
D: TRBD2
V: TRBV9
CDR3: CASSPPGGGSSYNEQFF
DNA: TGTGCCAGCAGCCCGCCCGGGGGGGGGAGCTCCTACAATGAGCAGTTCTTC

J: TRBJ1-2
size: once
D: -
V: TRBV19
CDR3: CASSITPGAYGYTF
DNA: TGTGCCAGTAGTATAACCCCAGGGGCCTATGGCTACACCTTC

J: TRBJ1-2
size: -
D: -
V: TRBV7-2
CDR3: CASSLVLGQGTGYTF
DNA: TGTGCCAGCAGCTTAGTCCTGGGGCAGGGCACGGGCTACACCTTC

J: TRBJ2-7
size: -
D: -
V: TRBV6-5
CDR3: CASSTGLGTYEQYF
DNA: TGTGCCAGCAGTACGGGACTCGGCACCTACGAGCAGTACTTC

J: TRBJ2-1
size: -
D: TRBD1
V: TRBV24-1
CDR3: CATSDFGQGTYNEQFF
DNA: TGTGCCACCAGTGATTTTGGACAGGGAACCTACAATGAGCAGTTCTTC

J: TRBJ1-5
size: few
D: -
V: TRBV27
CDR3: CASSLARQPQHF
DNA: TGTGCCAGCAGTTTGGCTAGGCAGCCCCAGCATTTT